This T cell receptor (beta chain) came from a study of OX40 agonist ivuxolimab in advanced cancers. Study summary: While on treatment, patients had intravenous ivuxolimab at 0.01 to 10 mg/kg every 2 weeks. The dose-escalation cohort was roughly 83% male, with a mean age of around 60 years, ranging about 20 to 85. Points from the study as a whole: Among T cells, CD8+ cells averaged more expanded clones than CD4+ cells.

TCRdb's table, derived via immunoSEQ multiplex PCR, lists solely in-frame clones and lacks some. The sample includes around 56,000 clones, over 80% of them seen just once. Germline V gene lookup returns CDR1 SQVTM and CDR2 ANQGSEA. With 8 bases removed from V and 7 bases from J, the gap between germline ends came to 17 bases. The CDR3 consists of 12 residues. Points on this clone: Its antigen is as yet unknown.

The sequencing here drew on CD4+ or CD8+ T cells sorted from blood, taken in a trial of the OX40 agonist ivuxolimab. The rearrangement links TRBV29-1 to TRBJ1-2; no firm D call. The origin of this receptor is an adult with an advanced solid tumor such as melanoma, head and neck, liver or kidney cancer. The DNA of the CDR3 is TGCAGCACCACCCCGATGGTCTTTGGCTACACCTTC. Its protein product is CSTTPMVFGYTF.